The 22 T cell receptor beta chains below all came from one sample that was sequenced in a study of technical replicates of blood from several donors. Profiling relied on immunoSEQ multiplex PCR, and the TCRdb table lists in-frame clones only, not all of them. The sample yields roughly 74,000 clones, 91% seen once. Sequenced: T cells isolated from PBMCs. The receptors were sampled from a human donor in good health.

Written as DNA, the CDR3 is TGTGCCAGCAGCGGCTGGGACAGGAAGTCAGATACGCAGTATTTT. Amino acid sequence: CASSGWDRKSDTQYF. The V gene is TRBV9, the J gene TRBJ2-3, with 8 bases aligning to TRBD1. Unmatched junction bases numbered 7, after V lost 3 bases and J lost 4 bases. The germline gives CDR1 SGDLS, CDR2 YYNGEE. CDR3 length: 15 amino acids.

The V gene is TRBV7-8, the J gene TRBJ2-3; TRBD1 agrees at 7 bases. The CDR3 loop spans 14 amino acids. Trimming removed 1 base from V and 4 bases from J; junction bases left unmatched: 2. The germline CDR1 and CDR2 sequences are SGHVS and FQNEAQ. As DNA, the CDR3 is TGTGCCAGCAGCTTAGATCAGGGGGCAGATACGCAGTATTTT. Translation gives CASSLDQGADTQYF.

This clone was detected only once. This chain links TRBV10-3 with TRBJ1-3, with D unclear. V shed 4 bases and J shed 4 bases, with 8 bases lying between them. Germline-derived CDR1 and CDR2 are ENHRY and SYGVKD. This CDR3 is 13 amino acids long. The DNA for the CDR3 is TGTGCCATCAGTGCTACGGAGGGAAACACCATATATTTT. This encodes CAISATEGNTIYF.

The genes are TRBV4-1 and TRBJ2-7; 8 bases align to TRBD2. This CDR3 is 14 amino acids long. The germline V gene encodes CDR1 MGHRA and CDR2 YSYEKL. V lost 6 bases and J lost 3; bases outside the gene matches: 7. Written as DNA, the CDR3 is TGCGCCAGCAGTTTAGGGACTAGTTTCTACGAGCAGTACTTC. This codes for CASSLGTSFYEQYF.

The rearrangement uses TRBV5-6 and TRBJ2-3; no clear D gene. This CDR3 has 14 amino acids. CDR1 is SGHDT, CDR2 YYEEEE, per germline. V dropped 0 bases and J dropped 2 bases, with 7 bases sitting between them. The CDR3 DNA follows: TGTGCCAGCAGCTTGGGTCCAGTCACAGATACGCAGTATTTT. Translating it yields CASSLGPVTDTQYF.

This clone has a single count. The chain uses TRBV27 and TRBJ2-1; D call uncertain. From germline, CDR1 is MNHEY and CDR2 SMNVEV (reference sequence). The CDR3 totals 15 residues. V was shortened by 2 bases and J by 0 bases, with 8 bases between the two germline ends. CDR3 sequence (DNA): TGTGCCAGCAGTTTACAGTGGAGCTCCTACAATGAGCAGTTCTTC. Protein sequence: CASSLQWSSYNEQFF.

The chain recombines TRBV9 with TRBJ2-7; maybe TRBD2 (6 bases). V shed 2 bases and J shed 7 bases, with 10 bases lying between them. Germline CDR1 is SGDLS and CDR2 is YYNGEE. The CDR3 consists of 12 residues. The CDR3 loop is CASSVNGGEQYF. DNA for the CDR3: TGTGCCAGCAGCGTCAACGGGGGAGAGCAGTACTTC.

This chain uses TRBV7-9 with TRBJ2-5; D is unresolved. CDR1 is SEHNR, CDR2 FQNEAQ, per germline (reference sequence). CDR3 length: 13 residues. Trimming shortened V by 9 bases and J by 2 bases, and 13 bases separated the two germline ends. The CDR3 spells CASSPAVQETQYF. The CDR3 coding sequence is TGTGCCAGTAGCCCGGCGGTACAAGAGACCCAGTACTTC. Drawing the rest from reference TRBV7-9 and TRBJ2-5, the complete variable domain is DTGVSQNPRHKITKRGQNVTFRCDPISEHNRLYWYRQTLGQGPEFLTYFQNEAQLEKSRLLSDRFSAERPKGSFSTLEIQRTEQGDSAMYLCASSPAVQETQYFGPGTRLLVL.

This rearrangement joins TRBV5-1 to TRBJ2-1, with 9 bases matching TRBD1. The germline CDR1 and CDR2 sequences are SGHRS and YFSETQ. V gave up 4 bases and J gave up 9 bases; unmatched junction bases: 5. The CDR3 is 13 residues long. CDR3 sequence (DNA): TGCGCCAGCAGCCCTGGACAGGGGACTGAGCAGTTCTTC. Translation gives CASSPGQGTEQFF.

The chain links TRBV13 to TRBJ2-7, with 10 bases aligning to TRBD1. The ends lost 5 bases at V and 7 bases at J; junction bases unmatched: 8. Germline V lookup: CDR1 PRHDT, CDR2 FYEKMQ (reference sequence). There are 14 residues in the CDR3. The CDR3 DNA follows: TGTGCCAGCAGCCCTAGACAGGGGGCGCCTGAGCAGTACTTC. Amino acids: CASSPRQGAPEQYF.

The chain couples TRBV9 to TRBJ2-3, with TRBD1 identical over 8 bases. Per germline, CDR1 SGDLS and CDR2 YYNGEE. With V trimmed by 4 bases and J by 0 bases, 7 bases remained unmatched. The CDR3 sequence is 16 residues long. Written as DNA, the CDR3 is TGTGCCAGCAGCCCGATTTGGACAGGGAGCACAGATACGCAGTATTTT. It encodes CASSPIWTGSTDTQYF. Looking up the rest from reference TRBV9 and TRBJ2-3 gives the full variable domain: DSGVTQTPKHLITATGQRVTLRCSPRSGDLSVYWYQQSLDQGLQFLIQYYNGEERAKGNILERFSAQQFPDLHSELNLSSLELGDSALYFCASSPIWTGSTDTQYFGPGTRLTVL.

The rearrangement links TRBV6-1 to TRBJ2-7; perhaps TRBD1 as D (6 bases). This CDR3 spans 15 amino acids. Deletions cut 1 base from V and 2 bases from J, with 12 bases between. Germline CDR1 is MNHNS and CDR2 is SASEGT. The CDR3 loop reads CASSEVPGVPYEQYF. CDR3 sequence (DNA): TGTGCCAGCAGTGAAGTCCCAGGGGTTCCCTACGAGCAGTACTTC.

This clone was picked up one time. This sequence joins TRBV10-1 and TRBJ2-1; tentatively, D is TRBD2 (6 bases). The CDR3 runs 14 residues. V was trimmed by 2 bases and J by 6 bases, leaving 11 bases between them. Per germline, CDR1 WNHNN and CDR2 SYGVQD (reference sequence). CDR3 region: CASSEGREINEQFF. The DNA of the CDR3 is TGCGCCAGCAGTGAGGGCCGGGAGATCAATGAGCAGTTCTTC.

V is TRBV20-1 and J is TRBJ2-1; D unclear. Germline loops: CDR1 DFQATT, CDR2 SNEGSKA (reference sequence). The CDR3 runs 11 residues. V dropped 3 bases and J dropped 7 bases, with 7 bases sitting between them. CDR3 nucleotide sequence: TGCAGTGCTAGGTACGCGAATGAGCAGTTCTTC. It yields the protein CSARYANEQFF.

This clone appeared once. The CDR3 protein is CASSPLIGAPYEQYF. CDR3 DNA: TGCGCCAGCAGCCCCCTGATTGGGGCACCCTACGAGCAGTACTTC. This chain joins TRBV4-1 and TRBJ2-7; D may be TRBD1 (5 bases). The CDR3 runs to 15 residues. Trimming left V 4 bases short and J 2 bases short, with 15 bases between. From germline, CDR1 is MGHRA and CDR2 YSYEKL.

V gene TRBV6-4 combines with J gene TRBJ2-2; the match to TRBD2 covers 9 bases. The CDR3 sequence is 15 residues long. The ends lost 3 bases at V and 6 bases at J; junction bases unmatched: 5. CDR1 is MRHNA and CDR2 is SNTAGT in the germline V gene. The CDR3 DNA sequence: TGTGCCAGCAGTGAGATGGCTAGCGGGGCCGGGGAGCTGTTTTTT. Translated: CASSEMASGAGELFF.

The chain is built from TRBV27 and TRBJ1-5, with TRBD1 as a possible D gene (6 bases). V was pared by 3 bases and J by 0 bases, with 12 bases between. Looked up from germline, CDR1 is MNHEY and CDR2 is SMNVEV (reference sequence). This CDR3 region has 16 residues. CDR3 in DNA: TGTGCCAGCAGTTTGACGGGGGGCTATAGCAATCAGCCCCAGCATTTT. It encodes CASSLTGGYSNQPQHF.

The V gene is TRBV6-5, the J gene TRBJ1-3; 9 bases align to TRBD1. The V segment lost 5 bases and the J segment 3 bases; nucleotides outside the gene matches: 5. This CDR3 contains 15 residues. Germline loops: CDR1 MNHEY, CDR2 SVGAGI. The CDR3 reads CASSATGGFGNTIYF. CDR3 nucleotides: TGTGCCAGCAGTGCTACAGGGGGCTTTGGAAACACCATATATTTT.

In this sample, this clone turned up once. As DNA, the CDR3 is TGCGCCAGCAGGCTTCATGGGGCCTCGCCTGAAGCTTTCTTT. Encoded protein: CASRLHGASPEAFF. V is TRBV4-1 and J is TRBJ1-1; D possibly corresponds to TRBD1 (5 bases). Germline V CDR1 and CDR2: MGHRA, YSYEKL. V was pared by 6 bases and J by 6 bases, with 17 bases between. This CDR3 spans 14 amino acids.

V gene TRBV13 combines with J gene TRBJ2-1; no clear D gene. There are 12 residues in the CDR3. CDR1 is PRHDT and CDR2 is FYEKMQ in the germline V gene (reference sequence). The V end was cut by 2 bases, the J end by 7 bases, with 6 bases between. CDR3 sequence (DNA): TGTGCCAGCAGCTTAAACAGAAATGAGCAGTTCTTC. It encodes CASSLNRNEQFF.

The CDR3 nucleotides read TGTGCCAGCAGTTTATTCGGGGGGAGTTTCTACGAGCAGTACTTC. Translation: CASSLFGGSFYEQYF. This chain links TRBV27 with TRBJ2-7, with 7 bases matching TRBD2. The V gene's germline CDR1 is MNHEY and CDR2 SMNVEV (reference sequence). V lost 1 base, J lost 3 bases, and 6 bases stayed unmatched. This CDR3 is 15 amino acids long.

The CDR3 spells CASSQDVTSGNEQFF. DNA of the CDR3: TGCGCCAGCAGCCAAGATGTGACTAGCGGGAATGAGCAGTTCTTC. The chain recombines TRBV4-1 with TRBJ2-1; 10 bases match TRBD2. Unmatched junction bases numbered 3, after V lost 0 bases and J lost 7 bases. This CDR3 region has 15 residues. Germline loops: CDR1 MGHRA, CDR2 YSYEKL.